What follows are 10 T cell receptor beta chains derived from one specimen sequenced in a study of blood T cells in healthy people across ages. Sample-barcoded 5' priming and a J-beta primer mix drove a second PCR of 7 to 11 cycles. TCRdb passed the 5' RACE reads through MiXCR, listing each CDR3 protein once. In the table there are hundreds of thousands of distinct CDR3 sequences, approximately 21% of which are singletons. Sequenced: blood. Receptors originate from a man aged 65 to 79 in good health.

This clonotype was observed a few times. The V call is TRBV19, the J call TRBJ2-5; TRBD1 agrees at 11 bases. The germline gives CDR1 LNHDA, CDR2 SQIVND (reference sequence). The CDR3 runs 14 residues. Trimming took 7 bases from V and 2 from J; bases not matched to a gene: 3. CDR3 DNA sequence: TGTGCCAGTAAACGGGACAGGGGGCAAGAGACCCAGTACTTC. Its protein product is CASKRDRGQETQYF.

The chain couples TRBV18 to TRBJ2-1; perhaps TRBD2 as D (5 bases). Per the germline V gene, CDR1 is KGHSH and CDR2 is LQKENI. This CDR3 contains 13 residues. V lost 3 bases to trimming and J lost 5 bases, with 8 bases between them. CDR3 DNA: TGTGCCAGCTCACCCGGACTGAACAATGAGCAGTTCTTC. Its protein product is CASSPGLNNEQFF.

This clonotype was seen a handful of times. The chain couples TRBV7-2 to TRBJ1-5; no clear D. Between the trimmed V and J ends, which lost 0 bases and 3 bases, there was a span of 9 bases. This CDR3 contains 15 residues. Per germline, CDR1 SGHTA and CDR2 FQGNSA. DNA of the CDR3: TGTGCCAGCAGCTTAGCGGCGCAGGCCAATCAGCCCCAGCATTTT. Protein product: CASSLAAQANQPQHF.

The CDR3 here is CASSWVAGGPGETQYF. The CDR3 region has the DNA TGTGCCAGCAGCTGGGTAGCGGGAGGGCCGGGAGAGACCCAGTACTTC. The chain couples TRBV7-2 to TRBJ2-7, with 11 positions matching TRBD2. The DNA end is a closer match to TRBJ2-5, so the J assignment may be wrong. The V gene's germline CDR1 is SGHTA and CDR2 FQGNSA. The CDR3 runs to 16 residues.

The rearrangement joins TRBV9 to TRBJ1-1; D is unresolved. V was pared by 4 bases and J by 8 bases, with 21 bases between. Germline V gene data show CDR1 as SGDLS and CDR2 as YYNGEE. The CDR3 sequence is 15 residues long. CDR3 amino acids: CASSLRDEGNSEAFF. The CDR3 coding sequence is TGTGCCAGCAGCCTCCGGGATGAAGGTAATTCCGAAGCTTTCTTT.

V and J are TRBV7-2 and TRBJ2-3, with D perhaps assigned TRBD1 or TRBD2 (5 bases each). Trimming shortened V by 8 bases and J by 6 bases, and 9 bases separated the two germline ends. Germline loops: CDR1 SGHTA, CDR2 FQGNSA. This CDR3 contains 11 residues. In DNA form, the CDR3 reads TGTGCCAGCGAGTGGGGGGATACGCAGTATTTT. As protein: CASEWGDTQYF. The full variable domain, completed using reference TRBV7-2 and TRBJ2-3, is GAGVSQSPSNKVTEKGKDVELRCDPISGHTALYWYRQSLGQGLEFLIYFQGNSAPDKSGLPSDRFSAERTGGSVSTLTIQRTQQEDSAVYLCASEWGDTQYFGPGTRLTVL.

This clonotype was observed a handful of times. This chain links TRBV27 with TRBJ1-3; perhaps TRBD1 as D (6 bases). The CDR3 length is 14 residues. V was clipped by 2 bases and J by 2 bases, with 7 bases between them. Germline V gene lookup returns CDR1 MNHEY and CDR2 SMNVEV (reference sequence). CDR3 sequence (DNA): TGTGCCAGCAGTTTAAAGGGGGCTGGAAACACCATATATTTT. As protein: CASSLKGAGNTIYF.

The genes are TRBV12-5 and TRBJ1-2, with D tentatively TRBD1 (5 bases). The CDR3 is 13 residues long. From germline, CDR1 is LGHNT and CDR2 FRNRAP. Between the trimmed V and J ends, which lost 1 base and 8 bases, there was a span of 11 bases. CDR3 sequence: CASGLGYRTGYTF. CDR3 DNA sequence: TGTGCTAGTGGTTTGGGTTACAGGACGGGCTACACCTTC.

V and J are TRBV28 and TRBJ1-2, with unresolved D. Germline V CDR1 and CDR2: MDHEN, SYDVKM. The CDR3 runs to 14 residues. The germline V and J ends were trimmed by 2 bases and 1 base, with 8 bases remaining between them. This chain's CDR3 is CASSLHTDNYGYTF. The CDR3 DNA follows: TGTGCCAGCAGTTTACACACGGATAACTATGGCTACACCTTC.

This clonotype was recorded once. V usage is TRBV5-5 and J usage is TRBJ1-5; a possible D gene is TRBD1 (5 bases). This CDR3 is built from 15 residues. Between the trimmed V and J ends, which lost 2 bases and 6 bases, there was a span of 15 bases. Looked up from germline, CDR1 is SGHKS and CDR2 is YYEKEE (reference sequence). CDR3 sequence (DNA): TGTGCCAGCAGCTTACTAGGGACGGTGGTTCAGCCCCAGCATTTT. It yields the protein CASSLLGTVVQPQHF. Combining the CDR3 with reference TRBV5-5 and TRBJ1-5 gives the whole variable domain DAGVTQSPTHLIKTRGQQVTLRCSPISGHKSVSWYQQVLGQGPQFIFQYYEKEERGRGNFPDRFSARQFPNYSSELNVNALLLGDSALYLCASSLLGTVVQPQHFGDGTRLSIL.